This TCR beta chain was identified during a study of blood T cells in healthy people across ages. Using a J-beta primer mix together with a sample-barcoded 5' primer, a second PCR was run for roughly 7 to 11 cycles. TCRdb called the 5' RACE reads again in MiXCR, with one record for every CDR3 protein. In the table there are about 1.1 million distinct CDR3 sequences, roughly two fifths of which are singletons. The ends were cut back, 3 bases at V and 8 bases at J, with 7 bases in the middle. CDR3 length: 11 residues. CDR1 and CDR2 (germline): SGHDT, YYEEEE. The sample comprised blood. The sequence was collected from a man aged 18 to 30 in good health. The chain recombines TRBV5-6 with TRBJ2-3, with a weak D call TRBD2 (5 bases). The CDR3 region is CASSSGITQYF. In DNA form, the CDR3 reads TGTGCCAGCAGCTCGGGGATTACGCAGTATTTT.